This is a list of T cell receptor beta chains from one sample in a study of blood T cell repertoires in COVID-19. The data were produced by immunoSEQ multiplex PCR, yet TCRdb's version contains in-frame clones alone and is incomplete. The table records roughly 100,000 clones, nearly 90% of them present only once. Sequenced: peripheral blood. These receptors were taken from a middle-aged man in a cohort sampled during active COVID-19. Both conserved end residues are part of each CDR3. A D gene is named only where the DNA matches it firmly. Size is omitted from some rows. Given values are once, few, many or a class for expanded clones.

clone_size,j_call,v_call,d_call,cdr3_nt,cdr3_aa
.,TRBJ1-1,TRBV18,.,TGTGCCAGCTCACCACTTGGGGGGATGAACACTGAAGCTTTCTTT,CASSPLGGMNTEAFF
.,TRBJ2-3,TRBV28,TRBD1,TGTGCCAGCAGTCTCCCGACAGGGAATACAGATACGCAGTATTTT,CASSLPTGNTDTQYF
many,TRBJ1-6,TRBV6-5,TRBD1,TGTGCCATCGCATCGGGGACGGGACAGGGTCCCCTCCACTTT,CAIASGTGQGPLHF
.,TRBJ2-7,TRBV4-3,TRBD2,TGCGCCAGCAGCCAAGAACCGGGGGGGCCGGACGAGCAGTACTTC,CASSQEPGGPDEQYF
.,TRBJ2-1,TRBV11-3,TRBD2,TGTGCCAGCAGCTTACTACGGCTAGCGGGCAATGAGCAGTTCTTC,CASSLLRLAGNEQFF
.,TRBJ1-5,TRBV6-9,TRBD1,TGTGCCAGCAGTGCCAACAGGGGGCGAGCGGGGCAGCCCCAGCATTTT,CASSANRGRAGQPQHF
.,TRBJ2-1,TRBV24-1,TRBD1,TGTGCCACCAGTGAAGGGACAGGGAGAGAGTTCTTC,CATSEGTGREFF
few,TRBJ2-7,TRBV28,TRBD2,TGTGCCAGCAGTCTTACTAGCGGGGGAACTAGGAGGGAGCAGTACTTC,CASSLTSGGTRREQYF
once,TRBJ2-2,TRBV9,.,TGTGCCAGCAGCGTCGGAGACACCGGGGAGCTGTTTTTT,CASSVGDTGELFF
.,TRBJ2-5,TRBV7-9,.,TGTGCCAGCAGCTTAGCGCTACAGGACCAAGAGACCCAGTACTTC,CASSLALQDQETQYF
.,TRBJ2-2,TRBV5-5,.,TGTGCCAGCAGCTTGGTCGATCCGGCGAACACCGGGGAGCTGTTTTTT,CASSLVDPANTGELFF
.,TRBJ2-5,TRBV3-1/TRBV3-2,.,TGTGCCAGCAGCCAAGATGGGGCAGGGCGGGGAGAGACCCAGTACTTC,CASSQDGAGRGETQYF
.,TRBJ2-1,TRBV9,TRBD1,TGTGCCAGCAGCGTAGAGGGACAGGGTGGTAATGAGCAGTTCTTC,CASSVEGQGGNEQFF
.,TRBJ2-7,TRBV24-1,TRBD1,TGTGCCACCAGTGATTCGCGGACAGGGATGACCTACGAGCAGTACTTC,CATSDSRTGMTYEQYF
.,TRBJ2-3,TRBV5-6,.,TGTGCCAGCAGCTTTAATTCGCGGGGGCCCACAGATACGCAGTATTTT,CASSFNSRGPTDTQYF
.,TRBJ1-5,TRBV11-3,.,TGTGCCAGCAGCCGAACCCATACAGGGAGGGTTGGCAATCAGCCCCAGCATTTT,CASSRTHTGRVGNQPQHF
.,TRBJ2-1,TRBV6-2/TRBV6-3,TRBD2,TGTGCCAGCAGTTACAGCAGGACTAGCGGGGGGGCAGGGAATGAGCAGTTCTTC,CASSYSRTSGGAGNEQFF
.,TRBJ1-2,TRBV2,TRBD1,TGTGCCAGCAGTGAAGCCAGGGGGCAAGGCTATGGCTACACCTTC,CASSEARGQGYGYTF
.,TRBJ2-5,TRBV21-1,.,TGTGCCAGCAGCAAAACGTTGGTGTGGCAGGGGGCTCAGGAGACCCAGTACTTC,CASSKTLVWQGAQETQYF
once,TRBJ2-2,TRBV2,TRBD1,TGTGCCAGCAGTGCGACAGGGTACGGGGAGCTGTTTTTT,CASSATGYGELFF
.,TRBJ1-1,TRBV9,.,TGTGCCAGCAGCTTACAGGAACACACTGAAGCTTTCTTT,CASSLQEHTEAFF
.,TRBJ2-2,TRBV10-3,TRBD1,TGTGCCATCAGCCCCAGGACAGGACCCACCGGGGAGCTGTTTTTT,CAISPRTGPTGELFF
.,TRBJ1-6,TRBV12-3/TRBV12-4,.,TGTGCCAGCATTGAAGCCCGGGGTTCACCCCTCCACTTT,CASIEARGSPLHF
.,TRBJ1-1,TRBV18,.,TGTGCCAGCTCACCAGGCAGCCTAGTCGGGGTTAACACTGAAGCTTTCTTT,CASSPGSLVGVNTEAFF
.,TRBJ2-5,TRBV11-2,TRBD2,TGTGCCAGCAGCACTCTAGCGGGGGGGCGTGAGACCCAGTACTTC,CASSTLAGGRETQYF
.,TRBJ1-6,TRBV19,.,TGTGCCAGTAGTCTGAACGGGGTGGATTCACCCCTCCACTTT,CASSLNGVDSPLHF
.,TRBJ1-4,TRBV28,.,TGTGCCAGCAGCGGAACGACAGTGGGAACGAATGAAAAACTGTTTTTT,CASSGTTVGTNEKLFF
.,TRBJ1-1,TRBV25-1,.,TGTGCCAGCAGTGTCAGGGTGGGCACTGAAGCTTTCTTT,CASSVRVGTEAFF
.,TRBJ2-3,TRBV5-5,TRBD1,TGTGCCAGCAGCCGGGACAGAAGCACAGATACGCAGTATTTT,CASSRDRSTDTQYF
.,TRBJ2-1,TRBV6-5,.,TGTGCCAGCACCCCTTATAACTCCTACAATGAGCAGTTCTTC,CASTPYNSYNEQFF
.,TRBJ1-5,TRBV6-6,.,TGTGCCAGCAGCCGAAGCGGGGGCTATGGTTGGGATCAGCCCCAGCATTTT,CASSRSGGYGWDQPQHF
.,TRBJ2-6,TRBV25-1,.,TGTGCCAGTAAACTGGGAGGTGGGGCCAACGTCCTGACTTTC,CASKLGGGANVLTF
.,TRBJ2-2,TRBV12-1,.,TGTGCCAGCAGCTATACTATAGGACAGAGGGTGAGGCTAACCGGGGAGCTGTTTTTT,CASSYTIGQRVRLTGELFF
.,TRBJ1-2,TRBV16,.,TGTGCCAGCAGCTACCAATCAAACAGGGCTTATGGCTACACCTTC,CASSYQSNRAYGYTF
.,TRBJ1-2,TRBV5-6,TRBD1,TGTGCCAGCAGCTTTAGGGGACAGGGGAACTATGGCTACACCTTC,CASSFRGQGNYGYTF
.,TRBJ2-1,TRBV5-1,.,TGCGCCACCAAGGGGGGGGCCTCCTACAATGAGCAGTTCTTC,CATKGGASYNEQFF
once,TRBJ2-1,TRBV4-2,.,TGTGCCAGCAGCCCCTCCGGGACTCACTCCTACAATGAGCAGTTCTTC,CASSPSGTHSYNEQFF
.,TRBJ1-1,TRBV7-2,.,TGTGCCAGCAGCCCCCGGACAGACTCTAACACTGAAGCTTTCTTT,CASSPRTDSNTEAFF
.,TRBJ1-2,TRBV5-1,TRBD1,TGCGCCAGCAGCGGGGACAGGTTCCGAGACTATGGCTACACCTTC,CASSGDRFRDYGYTF
.,TRBJ2-1,TRBV7-2,.,TGTGCCAGCAGCTTAGTAGGGACATCCAATGAGCAGTTCTTC,CASSLVGTSNEQFF
.,TRBJ2-1,TRBV5-4,.,TGTGCCAGCAGCTTTGGGCAGGTCAATGAGCAGTTCTTC,CASSFGQVNEQFF
.,TRBJ2-7,TRBV19,TRBD2,TGTGCCAGTACTCTGGACAGCGGGAGTTACGAGCAGTACTTC,CASTLDSGSYEQYF
.,TRBJ2-2,TRBV6-5,.,TGTGCCAGCAGTTCGTCCGTCGGGGAGCTGTTTTTT,CASSSSVGELFF
.,TRBJ2-7,TRBV6-2/TRBV6-3,TRBD2,TGTGCCAGCAGTTATCCCGCGACCGGGCGGGGGTCCTACGAGCAGTACTTC,CASSYPATGRGSYEQYF
.,TRBJ2-1,TRBV7-9,TRBD2,TGTGCCAGCAGCCTTGGGACTAGCGGGGGTGATGAGCAGTTCTTC,CASSLGTSGGDEQFF